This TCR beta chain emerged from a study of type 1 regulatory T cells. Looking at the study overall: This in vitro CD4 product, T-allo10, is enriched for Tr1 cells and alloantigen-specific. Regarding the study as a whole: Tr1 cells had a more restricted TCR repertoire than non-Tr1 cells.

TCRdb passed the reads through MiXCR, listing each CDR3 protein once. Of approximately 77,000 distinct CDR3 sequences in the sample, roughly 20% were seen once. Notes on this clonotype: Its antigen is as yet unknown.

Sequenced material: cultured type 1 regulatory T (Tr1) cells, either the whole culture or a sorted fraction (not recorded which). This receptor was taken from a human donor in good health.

CDR3 region: CSVGTALRETQYF. DNA for the CDR3: TGCAGCGTGGGGACAGCCCTGAGGGAGACCCAGTACTTC. V usage is TRBV29-1 and J usage is TRBJ2-5, with 7 nucleotides matching TRBD1. The CDR3 runs to 13 residues. Germline V CDR1 and CDR2: SQVTM, ANQGSEA. After removal of 6 bases from V and 5 bases from J, the junction contained 9 bases not matched to a gene.